These 23 T cell receptor beta chains share one sample of origin, sequenced in a study of neurological immune-mediated disorders. TCRdb re-derived calls from the 5' RACE reads in MiXCR, one entry per CDR3 protein. The profile covers about 36,000 distinct CDR3 sequences, with about 9.3% appearing a single time and roughly 7.1% taken by the ten largest. What was sequenced was PBMCs. The receptors were sampled from a woman in her 30s with HTLV-1-associated myelopathy (HAM/TSP).

This clonotype came up many times. V gene TRBV5-1 combines with J gene TRBJ2-1; 10 bases align to TRBD2. J was trimmed by 0 bases and V by 3 bases; bases with no gene match: 3. CDR3 length equals 16 residues. The V gene's germline CDR1 is SGHRS and CDR2 YFSETQ. Written as DNA, the CDR3 is TGCGCCAGCAGCTCAGGACTAGCGGACTCCTACAATGAGCAGTTCTTC. Protein sequence: CASSSGLADSYNEQFF.

This clonotype has at least ten counts. This chain joins TRBV20-1 and TRBJ1-5, with 9 bases that match TRBD1. Unmatched junction bases numbered 7, after V lost 5 bases and J lost 2 bases. Germline CDR1 DFQATT, CDR2 SNEGSKA (reference sequence). The CDR3 is 15 amino acids. CDR3 sequence reads: CSARQGGPGNQPQHF. CDR3 DNA: TGCAGTGCTCGACAGGGGGGTCCGGGCAATCAGCCCCAGCATTTT.

This clonotype was detected many times. This chain connects TRBV3-1 to TRBJ1-4; D is perhaps TRBD1 (6 bases). CDR1 is LGHDT and CDR2 is YNNKEL in the germline V gene (reference sequence). Trimming pared 0 bases from V and 8 bases from J, leaving 19 bases between. The CDR3 is 17 amino acids. CDR3 sequence: CASSQDQEIGGREKLFF. The DNA of the CDR3 is TGTGCCAGCAGCCAAGATCAGGAGATCGGGGGCCGGGAAAAACTGTTTTTT.

The table lists this clonotype with many counts. This chain uses TRBV7-6 with TRBJ2-5; D remains unclear. Trimming stripped 2 bases from V and 2 bases from J, with 0 bases between. The germline V gene encodes CDR1 SGHVS and CDR2 FNYEAQ. CDR3 length equals 11 residues. The CDR3: CASSLQETQYF. For the CDR3, the DNA is TGTGCCAGCAGCTTACAAGAGACCCAGTACTTC.

In regard to this clonotype: Relative to the germline gene, one junction end is altered; a read error may explain this. The chain couples TRBV18 to TRBJ1-2; D possibly corresponds to TRBD1 (6 bases). Germline V lookup: CDR1 KGHSH, CDR2 LQKENI. The CDR3 contains 16 residues. CDR3: CASSPNDRCGRYGYIF. DNA for the CDR3: TGTGCCAGCTCACCTAACGACAGGTGTGGACGGTATGGCTACATCTTC.

This clonotype has at least ten counts. This sequence joins TRBV6-2 or TRBV6-3 and TRBJ2-6; D unclear. V was clipped by 0 bases and J by 2 bases, with 2 bases between them. Germline V gives CDR1 MNHEY, CDR2 SVGEGT. This CDR3 is 14 amino acids long. The CDR3 DNA reads as TGTGCCAGCAGTTACTCGACTGGGGCCAACGTCCTGACTTTC. Its translation: CASSYSTGANVLTF.

This clonotype was detected ten times or more. In DNA, the CDR3 is TGCGCCAGCAGTCCCCAGGCAGGGGATATTCAGCCCCAGCATTTT. Translating it yields CASSPQAGDIQPQHF. V gene TRBV5-1 combines with J gene TRBJ1-5, with a tentative D call TRBD1 (6 bases). The CDR3 runs to 15 residues. V was trimmed by 5 bases and J by 6 bases, leaving 18 bases between them. From germline, CDR1 is SGHRS and CDR2 YFSETQ. The full variable domain, rest sourced from reference TRBV5-1 and TRBJ1-5, is KAGVTQTPRYLIKTRGQQVTLSCSPISGHRSVSWYQQTPGQGLQFLFEYFSETQRNKGNFPGRFSGRQFSNSRSEMNVSTLELGDSALYLCASSPQAGDIQPQHFGDGTRLSIL.

This clonotype has at least ten counts. This chain links TRBV12-3 or TRBV12-4 with TRBJ2-5; tentatively, D is TRBD2 (6 bases). This CDR3 comprises 14 residues. Trimming stripped 5 bases from V and 5 bases from J, with 15 bases between. The CDR3 protein is CASSPGPGRETQYF. The CDR3 region has the DNA TGTGCCAGCAGTCCAGGGCCGGGGAGGGAGACCCAGTACTTC.

This clonotype was recorded many times. V gene TRBV5-1 combines with J gene TRBJ2-2, with D unresolved. Germline V gene sequence: CDR1 SGHRS, CDR2 YFSETQ. Trimming pared 3 bases from V and 1 base from J, leaving 7 bases between. The CDR3 sequence is 14 residues long. The CDR3 nucleotides read TGCGCCAGCAGCTCGGCTCTGAACACCGGGGAGCTGTTTTTT. This gives the protein CASSSALNTGELFF.

This clonotype was recorded at least ten times. J is TRBJ1-1 and V is TRBV20-1, with 11 bases aligning to TRBD1. The J segment lost 0 bases and the V segment lost 1 base, leaving 4 bases of the junction unmatched. Looked up from germline, CDR1 is DFQATT and CDR2 is SNEGSKA (reference sequence). This CDR3 contains 16 residues. CDR3 amino acids: CSARGGQGAMNTEAFF. The CDR3 bases are TGCAGTGCTAGAGGTGGACAGGGGGCCATGAACACTGAAGCTTTCTTT.

This clonotype has only a few counts. The genes are TRBV5-1 and TRBJ2-7; TRBD1 is a possible D gene (6 bases). V was shortened by 0 bases and J by 7 bases, with 14 bases between the two germline ends. The CDR3 has 14 residues. Germline CDR1 is SGHRS and CDR2 is YFSETQ. CDR3 DNA sequence: TGCGCCAGCAGCTTGGTTGCAGGGGCCGGGGAGCAGTACTTC. It is translated as CASSLVAGAGEQYF.

The table lists this clonotype with many counts. The chain has TRBV15 and TRBJ1-1; TRBD1 might be the D (6 bases). In germline, CDR1 is LNHNV, CDR2 YYDKDF (reference sequence). V was shortened by 8 bases and J by 0 bases, with 10 bases between the two germline ends. The CDR3 runs to 13 residues. CDR3 DNA: TGTGCCACCGGGGGGGCGGTGAACACTGAAGCTTTCTTT. Translating it yields CATGGAVNTEAFF.

This clonotype was counted many times. The rearrangement links TRBV5-6 to TRBJ2-1; the D call may be TRBD1 or TRBD2 (5 bases each). Trimming left V 5 bases short and J 0 bases short, with 18 bases between. This CDR3 is 17 amino acids long. The V gene's germline CDR1 is SGHDT and CDR2 YYEEEE. The CDR3 is CASRGTAGRTSYNEQFF. The CDR3 DNA sequence: TGTGCCAGCAGGGGGACGGCCGGACGGACCTCCTACAATGAGCAGTTCTTC.

Comment on this clonotype: The DNA is left out, because the CDR3 cannot be placed on it with certainty; the CDR3 is given as TCRdb lists it. This chain joins TRBV7-8 and TRBJ2-1; the listed D gene, TRBD2, was not tested against the DNA. Both ends counted, the CDR3 spans 21 residues. Per germline, CDR1 SGHVS and CDR2 FQNEAQ. The CDR3 sequence is CASSFYICSASTSGGDNEQFF.

Turning to this clonotype: A much larger clonotype is one base distant, so this may be a read error. This chain uses TRBV20-1 with TRBJ2-7, with 9 bases that match TRBD2. Germline CDR1 reads DFQATT; CDR2 reads SNEGSKA (reference sequence). V shed 1 base, J shed 7 bases, and the junction held 5 bases outside the gene matches. This CDR3 is built from 13 residues. The CDR3 DNA follows: TGCAGTGCTAGAGGGATAGCGGGGGATGAGCAGTACTTC. Amino acids: CSARGIAGDEQYF.

This clonotype was counted ten times or more. The chain is built from TRBV19 and TRBJ1-4; 7 bases agree with TRBD1. The CDR3 runs to 14 residues. CDR1 and CDR2 (germline): LNHDA, SQIVND (reference sequence). V lost 4 bases to trimming and J lost 8 bases; unmatched junction nucleotides: 7. As DNA, the CDR3 is TGTGCCAGTAGTAAGGGACAGCGAGGAGAAAAACTGTTTTTT. It translates to CASSKGQRGEKLFF.

In this sample, this clonotype turned up many times. The V call is TRBV20-1, the J call TRBJ2-1, with D possibly matching TRBD1 (5 bases). Germline V gene data show CDR1 as DFQATT and CDR2 as SNEGSKA (reference sequence). V was shortened by 4 bases and J by 5 bases, with 15 bases between the two germline ends. This CDR3 has 14 amino acids. The CDR3 loop is CSAIIPGMNNEQFF. CDR3 sequence (DNA): TGCAGTGCTATTATCCCAGGGATGAACAATGAGCAGTTCTTC.

This clonotype has ten or more counts. The chain joins TRBV5-1 to TRBJ1-6, with 7 bases fitting TRBD1. Per germline, CDR1 SGHRS and CDR2 YFSETQ. The CDR3 covers 16 residues. Unmatched junction bases numbered 8, after V lost 1 base and J lost 7 bases. CDR3 bases: TGCGCCAGCAGCTTGAGGACAGGACTCTTAAATTCACCCCTCCACTTT. This sequence encodes CASSLRTGLLNSPLHF.

This clonotype occurred many times. The chain recombines TRBV7-2 with TRBJ2-1; perhaps D is TRBD1 or TRBD2 (5 bases each). In germline, CDR1 is SGHTA, CDR2 FQGNSA. This CDR3 has 18 residues. Trimming pared 8 bases from V and 0 bases from J, leaving 23 bases between. The CDR3 here is CASLPGWETESSYNEQFF. CDR3 DNA sequence: TGTGCCAGCCTCCCGGGGTGGGAGACAGAGAGCTCCTACAATGAGCAGTTCTTC.

This chain uses TRBV2 with TRBJ1-5; TRBD1 matches 7 bases. The CDR3 loop spans 15 amino acids. With 7 bases clipped from V and 7 bases from J, the junction kept 13 bases outside the gene matches. Germline V gene sequence: CDR1 SNHLY, CDR2 FYNNEI. The CDR3 region has the DNA TGTGCCAGCATGCTCGGGACAGATCGGAGACAGCCCCAGCATTTT. This encodes CASMLGTDRRQPQHF.

By share of the sample, this clonotype is medium-sized (0.01 to 0.1%). V usage is TRBV10-3 and J usage is TRBJ1-3; TRBD1 aligns across 7 bases. The trim removed 9 bases at V and 0 bases at J, leaving 8 bases unmatched. Germline V lookup: CDR1 ENHRY, CDR2 SYGVKD. This CDR3 is built from 15 residues. CDR3 DNA: TGTGCCATGGGGGGACAGAGGAACTCTGGAAACACCATATATTTT. It encodes CAMGGQRNSGNTIYF.

This clonotype has ten or more counts. The chain combines TRBV5-1 with TRBJ2-2; perhaps D is TRBD1 or TRBD2 (6 bases each). The V end was cut by 0 bases, the J end by 7 bases, with 16 bases between. The CDR3 has 16 amino acids. Germline loops: CDR1 SGHRS, CDR2 YFSETQ. DNA for the CDR3: TGCGCCAGCAGCTTGGTTGGCCCGGGGGCGAACGGGGAGCTGTTTTTT. As protein: CASSLVGPGANGELFF.

This clonotype ranks as medium-sized. The rearrangement uses TRBV7-2 and TRBJ2-3; D unclear. This CDR3 comprises 16 residues. The germline V gene encodes CDR1 SGHTA and CDR2 FQGNSA. Trimming shortened V by 1 base and J by 2 bases, and 13 bases separated the two germline ends. The CDR3 sequence is CASSLVPDPATDTQYF. The CDR3 DNA sequence: TGTGCCAGCAGCTTAGTGCCGGACCCGGCCACAGATACGCAGTATTTT.